In this sample, the clone carrying this T cell receptor (beta chain) turned up many times. V dropped 7 bases and J dropped 2; count of bases not matched to a gene: 9. Germline loops: CDR1 MNHEY, CDR2 SVGAGI. The CDR3 is 15 residues long. This table comes from immunoSEQ multiplex PCR, and its TCRdb copy is limited to in-frame clones, with some not included. The table lists about 160,000 clones, about 89% of them singletons. This sample was included in a study of T cell responses to AZD1222 COVID-19 vaccine. Study information: Recipients boosted at about 4 weeks or about 12 weeks are pooled.

The V and J genes are TRBV6-5 and TRBJ2-3; 7 bases fit TRBD2. This receptor was identified in an adult in good health. The material sequenced was peripheral blood, taken on day 0 of AZD1222 vaccination. For the CDR3, the DNA is TGTGCCAGCAATGTTCTAGCGGAGCCCACAGATACGCAGTATTTT. Its translation: CASNVLAEPTDTQYF.